The T cell receptor (beta chain) under discussion was sequenced for a study of blood T cells in healthy people across ages. The CDR3 totals 16 residues. For every donor, a draw yielded around 10 milliliters of peripheral blood. With a J-beta primer mix and a sample-barcoded 5' primer, a second PCR ran roughly 6 to 12 cycles. TCRdb processed the 5' RACE reads anew with MiXCR; each CDR3 protein has one entry. The repertoire holds 450,000 to 600,000 distinct CDR3 sequences, with 25% to 35% as singletons. On this clonotype: Germline is not matched at one junction end, which may reflect a read error.

The same data also contributed to another study, on T cells of mothers and their children. That work adds: Nine systemically healthy Caucasian donors: three mothers, six children.

The TCR originated in a boy aged 2 to 10 in good health. V usage is TRBV12-3 or TRBV12-4 and J usage is TRBJ2-3; the match to TRBD2 covers 10 bases. Specimen: blood. For the CDR3, the DNA is TGTGCCAGCAGTTTAAGAGCGGGAGGGCCGCCAGATGCGCAGTATTTT. Residues: CASSLRAGGPPDAQYF.